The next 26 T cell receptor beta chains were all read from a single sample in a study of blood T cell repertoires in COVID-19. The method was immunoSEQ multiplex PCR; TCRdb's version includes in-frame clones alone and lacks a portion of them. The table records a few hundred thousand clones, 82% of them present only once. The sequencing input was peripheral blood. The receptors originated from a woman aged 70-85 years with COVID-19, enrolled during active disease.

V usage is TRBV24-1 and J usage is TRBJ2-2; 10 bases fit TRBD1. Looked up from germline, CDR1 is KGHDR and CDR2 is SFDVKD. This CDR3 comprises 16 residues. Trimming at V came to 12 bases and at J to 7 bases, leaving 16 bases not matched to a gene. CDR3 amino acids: CAPAAGGQGVGGELFF. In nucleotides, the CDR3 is TGTGCCCCCGCCGCCGGCGGACAGGGGGTCGGCGGGGAGCTGTTTTTT.

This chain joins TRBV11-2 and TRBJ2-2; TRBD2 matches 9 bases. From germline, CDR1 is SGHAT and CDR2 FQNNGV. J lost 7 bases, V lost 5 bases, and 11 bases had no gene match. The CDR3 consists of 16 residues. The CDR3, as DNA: TGTGCCAGCAGCCCCGGGACTAGCAGGCCGGGCGGGGAGCTGTTTTTT. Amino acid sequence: CASSPGTSRPGGELFF.

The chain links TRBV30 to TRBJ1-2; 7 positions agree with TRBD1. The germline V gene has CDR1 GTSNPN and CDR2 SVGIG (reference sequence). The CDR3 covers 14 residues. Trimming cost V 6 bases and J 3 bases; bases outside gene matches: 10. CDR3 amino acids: CACPEGAGDYGYTF. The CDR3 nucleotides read TGTGCCTGTCCCGAGGGGGCTGGTGACTATGGCTACACCTTC.

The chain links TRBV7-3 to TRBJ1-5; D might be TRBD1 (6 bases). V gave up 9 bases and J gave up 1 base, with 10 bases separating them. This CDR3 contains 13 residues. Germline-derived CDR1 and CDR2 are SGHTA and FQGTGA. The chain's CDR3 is CARQGESNQPQHF. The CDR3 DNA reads TGTGCCAGACAGGGTGAGAGCAATCAGCCCCAGCATTTT.

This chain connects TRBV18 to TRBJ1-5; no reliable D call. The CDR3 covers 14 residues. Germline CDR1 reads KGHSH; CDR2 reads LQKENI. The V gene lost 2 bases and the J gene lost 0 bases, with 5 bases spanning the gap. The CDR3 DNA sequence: TGTGCCAGCTCACCAAGTAGTAGCAATCAGCCCCAGCATTTT. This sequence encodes CASSPSSSNQPQHF.

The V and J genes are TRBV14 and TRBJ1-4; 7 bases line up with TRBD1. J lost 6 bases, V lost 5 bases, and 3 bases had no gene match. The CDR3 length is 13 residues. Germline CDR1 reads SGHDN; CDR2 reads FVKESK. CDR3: CASSRGLYEKLFF. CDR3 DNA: TGTGCCAGCAGCAGGGGGCTTTATGAAAAACTGTTTTTT.

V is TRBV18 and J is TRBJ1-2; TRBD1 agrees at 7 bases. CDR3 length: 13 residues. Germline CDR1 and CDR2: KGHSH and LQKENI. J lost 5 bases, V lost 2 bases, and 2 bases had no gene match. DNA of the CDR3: TGTGCCAGCTCACCAATACAGGGGTATGGCTACACCTTC. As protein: CASSPIQGYGYTF.

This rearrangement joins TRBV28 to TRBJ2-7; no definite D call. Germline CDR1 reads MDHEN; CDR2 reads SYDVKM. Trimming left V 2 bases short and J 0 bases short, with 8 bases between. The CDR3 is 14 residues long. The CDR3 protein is CASSLAVSSYEQYF. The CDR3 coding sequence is TGTGCCAGCAGTTTAGCGGTAAGCTCCTACGAGCAGTACTTC.

The DNA for the CDR3 is TGTGCCAGCAGCCGCTCGACTATACCCTACGAGCAGTACTTC. As protein: CASSRSTIPYEQYF. The V call is TRBV7-9, the J call TRBJ2-7, with TRBD2 as a possible D gene (5 bases). This CDR3 is built from 14 residues. Trimming removed 5 bases at V and 2 bases at J, with 13 bases between. Per the germline V gene, CDR1 is SEHNR and CDR2 is FQNEAQ (reference sequence).

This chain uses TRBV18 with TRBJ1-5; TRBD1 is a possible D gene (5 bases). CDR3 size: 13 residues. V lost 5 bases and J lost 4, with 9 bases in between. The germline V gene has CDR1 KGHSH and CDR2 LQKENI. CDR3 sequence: CASSFDRNQPQHF. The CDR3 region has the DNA TGTGCCAGCTCATTCGACAGAAATCAGCCCCAGCATTTT.

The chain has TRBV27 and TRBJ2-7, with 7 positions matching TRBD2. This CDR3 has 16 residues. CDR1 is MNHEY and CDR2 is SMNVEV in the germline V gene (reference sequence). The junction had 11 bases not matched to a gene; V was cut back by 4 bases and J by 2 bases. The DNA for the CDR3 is TGTGCCAGCAGTTGGGCCCCGAGCGGGACTCCCTACGAGCAGTACTTC. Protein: CASSWAPSGTPYEQYF.

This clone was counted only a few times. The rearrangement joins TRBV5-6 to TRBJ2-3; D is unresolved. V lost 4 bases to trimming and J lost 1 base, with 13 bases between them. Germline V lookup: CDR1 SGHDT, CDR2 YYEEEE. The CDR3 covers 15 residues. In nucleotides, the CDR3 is TGTGCCAGCAGCCAATTCTTCCGGGGCACAGATACGCAGTATTTT. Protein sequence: CASSQFFRGTDTQYF.

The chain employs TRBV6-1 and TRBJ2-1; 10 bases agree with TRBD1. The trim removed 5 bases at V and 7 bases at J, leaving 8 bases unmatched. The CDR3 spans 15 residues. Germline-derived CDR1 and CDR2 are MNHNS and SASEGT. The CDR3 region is CASSSRQGARNEQFF. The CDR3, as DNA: TGTGCCAGCAGTTCCCGACAGGGGGCGCGGAATGAGCAGTTCTTC.

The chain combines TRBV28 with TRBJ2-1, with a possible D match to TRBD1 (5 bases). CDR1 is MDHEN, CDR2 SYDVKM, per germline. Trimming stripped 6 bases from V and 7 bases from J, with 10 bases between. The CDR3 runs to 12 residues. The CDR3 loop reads CASSSAGNEQFF. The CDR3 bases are TGTGCCAGCAGCTCGGCAGGGAATGAGCAGTTCTTC. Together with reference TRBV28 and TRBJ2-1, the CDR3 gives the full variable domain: DVKVTQSSRYLVKRTGEKVFLECVQDMDHENMFWYRQDPGLGLRLIYFSYDVKMKEKGDIPEGYSVSREKKERFSLILESASTNQTSMYLCASSSAGNEQFFGPGTRLTVL.

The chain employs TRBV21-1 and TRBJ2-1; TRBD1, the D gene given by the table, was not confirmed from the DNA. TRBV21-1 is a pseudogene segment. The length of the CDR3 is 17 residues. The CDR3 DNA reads TGTGCCAGCAGCAAAGGGATGGCAGGGGGCATTGAAAATGAGCAGTTCTTC. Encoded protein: CASSKGMAGGIENEQFF.

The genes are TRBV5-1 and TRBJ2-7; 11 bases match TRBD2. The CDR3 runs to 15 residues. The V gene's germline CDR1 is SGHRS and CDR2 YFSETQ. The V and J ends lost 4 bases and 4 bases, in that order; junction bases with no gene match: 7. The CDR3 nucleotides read TGCGCCAGCAGCAAATTACTAGCGGGAGAGTACGAGCAGTACTTC. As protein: CASSKLLAGEYEQYF.

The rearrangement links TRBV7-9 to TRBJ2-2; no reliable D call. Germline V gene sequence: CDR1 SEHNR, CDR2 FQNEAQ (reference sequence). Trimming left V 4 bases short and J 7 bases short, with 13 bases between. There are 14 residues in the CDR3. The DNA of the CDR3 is TGTGCCAGCAGCTCCCCGCGGTTGGGCGGGGAGCTGTTTTTT. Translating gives CASSSPRLGGELFF.

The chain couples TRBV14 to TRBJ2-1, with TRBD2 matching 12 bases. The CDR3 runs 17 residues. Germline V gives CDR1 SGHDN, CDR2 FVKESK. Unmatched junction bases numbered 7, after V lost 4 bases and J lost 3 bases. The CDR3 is CASSPRVTSGSYNEQFF. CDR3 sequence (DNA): TGTGCCAGCAGCCCCCGGGTGACTAGCGGGAGCTACAATGAGCAGTTCTTC.

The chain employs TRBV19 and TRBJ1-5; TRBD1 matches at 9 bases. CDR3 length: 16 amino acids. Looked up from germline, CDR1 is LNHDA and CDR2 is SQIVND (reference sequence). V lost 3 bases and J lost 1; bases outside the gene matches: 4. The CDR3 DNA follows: TGTGCCAGTAGTATGGAGACAGGGGGAAGCAATCAGCCCCAGCATTTT. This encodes CASSMETGGSNQPQHF.

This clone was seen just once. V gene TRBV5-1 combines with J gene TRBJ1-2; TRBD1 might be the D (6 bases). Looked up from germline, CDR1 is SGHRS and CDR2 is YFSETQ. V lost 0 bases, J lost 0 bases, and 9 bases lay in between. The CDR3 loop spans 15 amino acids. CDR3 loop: CASSLGDTPNYGYTF. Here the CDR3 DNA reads TGCGCCAGCAGCTTGGGGGACACCCCTAACTATGGCTACACCTTC.

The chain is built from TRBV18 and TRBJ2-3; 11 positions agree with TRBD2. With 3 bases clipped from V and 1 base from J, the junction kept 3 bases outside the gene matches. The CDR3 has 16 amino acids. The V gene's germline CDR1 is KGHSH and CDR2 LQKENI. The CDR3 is CASSPQGLAGTDTQYF. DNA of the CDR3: TGTGCCAGCTCACCCCAGGGACTAGCGGGCACAGATACGCAGTATTTT. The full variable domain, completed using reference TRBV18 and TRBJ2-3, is NAGVMQNPRHLVRRRGQEARLRCSPMKGHSHVYWYRQLPEEGLKFMVYLQKENIIDESGMPKERFSAEFPKEGPSILRIQQVVRGDSAAYFCASSPQGLAGTDTQYFGPGTRLTVL.

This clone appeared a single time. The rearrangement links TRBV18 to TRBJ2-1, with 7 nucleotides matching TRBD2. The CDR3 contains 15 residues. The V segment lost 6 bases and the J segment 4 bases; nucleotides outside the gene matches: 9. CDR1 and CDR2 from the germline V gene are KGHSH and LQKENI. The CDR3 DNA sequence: TGTGCCAGCTCTCAGGAGCGGGGCCCATACAATGAGCAGTTCTTC. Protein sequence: CASSQERGPYNEQFF.

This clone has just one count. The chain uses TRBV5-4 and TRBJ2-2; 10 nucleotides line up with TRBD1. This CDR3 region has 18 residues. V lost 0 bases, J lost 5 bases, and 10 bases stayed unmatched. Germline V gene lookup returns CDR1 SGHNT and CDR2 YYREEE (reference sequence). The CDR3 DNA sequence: TGTGCCAGCAGCTTGGGAGGTCGGGGGACAGGGGTAACCGGGGAGCTGTTTTTT. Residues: CASSLGGRGTGVTGELFF.

The CDR3 DNA reads TGTGCCAGTAGTATAGGTGGGGCGGGAGGGGACGGAGAGACCCAGTACTTC. The encoded protein is CASSIGGAGGDGETQYF. The chain carries TRBV19 and TRBJ2-5; 9 bases match TRBD2. The CDR3 is 17 residues long. J was trimmed by 4 bases and V by 1 base; bases with no gene match: 10. Germline values: CDR1 LNHDA, CDR2 SQIVND (reference sequence).

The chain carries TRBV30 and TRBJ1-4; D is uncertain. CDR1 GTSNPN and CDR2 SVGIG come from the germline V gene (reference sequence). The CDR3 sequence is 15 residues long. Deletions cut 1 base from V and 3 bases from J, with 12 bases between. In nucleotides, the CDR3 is TGTGCCTGGAGTGGATCGCCCGGGGCTAATGAAAAACTGTTTTTT. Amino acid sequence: CAWSGSPGANEKLFF.

CDR3 coding DNA: TGTGCCAGCTCACCCGGACAGGCCCGTTTACCTTACGAGCAGTACTTC. Protein product: CASSPGQARLPYEQYF. The chain has TRBV18 and TRBJ2-7, with 7 bases aligning to TRBD1. The CDR3 sequence is 16 residues long. V was clipped by 3 bases and J by 4 bases; unmatched bases: 12. Germline CDR1 and CDR2: KGHSH and LQKENI. The complete variable domain, with remaining parts taken from reference TRBV18 and TRBJ2-7, reads NAGVMQNPRHLVRRRGQEARLRCSPMKGHSHVYWYRQLPEEGLKFMVYLQKENIIDESGMPKERFSAEFPKEGPSILRIQQVVRGDSAAYFCASSPGQARLPYEQYFGPGTRLTVT.